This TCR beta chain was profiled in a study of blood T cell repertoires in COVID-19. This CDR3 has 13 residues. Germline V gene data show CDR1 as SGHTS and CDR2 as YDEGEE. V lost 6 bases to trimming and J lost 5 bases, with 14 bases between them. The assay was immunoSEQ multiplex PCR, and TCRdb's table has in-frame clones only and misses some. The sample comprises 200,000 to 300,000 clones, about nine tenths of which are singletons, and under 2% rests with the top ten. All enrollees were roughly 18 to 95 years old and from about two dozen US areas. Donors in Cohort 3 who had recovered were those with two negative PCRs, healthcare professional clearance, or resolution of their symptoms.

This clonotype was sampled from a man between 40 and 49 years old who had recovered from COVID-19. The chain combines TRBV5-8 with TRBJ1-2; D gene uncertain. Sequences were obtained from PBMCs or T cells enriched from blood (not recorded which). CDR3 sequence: CASNPNHRYGYTF. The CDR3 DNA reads TGTGCCAGCAACCCGAACCACAGATATGGCTACACCTTC.